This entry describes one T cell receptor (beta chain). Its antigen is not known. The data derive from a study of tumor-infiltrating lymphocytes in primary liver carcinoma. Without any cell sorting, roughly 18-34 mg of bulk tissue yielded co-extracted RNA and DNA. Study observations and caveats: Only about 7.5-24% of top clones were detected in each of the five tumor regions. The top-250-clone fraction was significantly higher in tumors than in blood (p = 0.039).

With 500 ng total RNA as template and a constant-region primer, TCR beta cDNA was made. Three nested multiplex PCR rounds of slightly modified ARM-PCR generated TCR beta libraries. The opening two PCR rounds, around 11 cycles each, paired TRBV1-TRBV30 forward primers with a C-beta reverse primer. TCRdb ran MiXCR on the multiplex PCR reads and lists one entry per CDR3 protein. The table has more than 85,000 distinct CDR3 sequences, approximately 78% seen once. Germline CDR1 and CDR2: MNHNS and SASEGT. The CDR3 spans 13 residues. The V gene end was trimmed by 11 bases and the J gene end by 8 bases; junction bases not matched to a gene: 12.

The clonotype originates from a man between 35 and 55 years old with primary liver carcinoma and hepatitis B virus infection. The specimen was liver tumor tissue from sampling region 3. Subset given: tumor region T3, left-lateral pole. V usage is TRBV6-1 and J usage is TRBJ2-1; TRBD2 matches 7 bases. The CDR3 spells CAGEEGLSDEQFF. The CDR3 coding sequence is TGTGCCGGCGAGGAGGGACTAAGTGATGAGCAGTTCTTC.